This TCR beta chain is drawn from a study of shared clonotypes between healthy human individuals. V lost 4 bases and J 2 bases, leaving 6 bases between the germline ends. The CDR3 length is 13 residues. CDR1 and CDR2 from the germline V gene are SGHTS and YDEGEE. Once extracted for a subset, genomic DNA was divided evenly among several immunoSEQ plates. The data were produced by immunoSEQ multiplex PCR, yet TCRdb's version contains in-frame clones alone and is incomplete. The repertoire holds approximately 650,000 clones, with less than 97% as singletons. This clone was picked up one time. Naive-designated CD8 cells lacked CD45RO, were positively enriched for CCR7, and omitted terminally differentiated effector memory CD45RA+ cells.

J is TRBJ2-2 and V is TRBV5-8, with D uncertain. This TCR derives from a woman under 40 in good health. The sequencing input was naive CD8+ T cells sorted from blood. DNA of the CDR3: TGTGCCAGCAGCCAGGATAACACCGGGGAGCTGTTTTTT. Protein: CASSQDNTGELFF.